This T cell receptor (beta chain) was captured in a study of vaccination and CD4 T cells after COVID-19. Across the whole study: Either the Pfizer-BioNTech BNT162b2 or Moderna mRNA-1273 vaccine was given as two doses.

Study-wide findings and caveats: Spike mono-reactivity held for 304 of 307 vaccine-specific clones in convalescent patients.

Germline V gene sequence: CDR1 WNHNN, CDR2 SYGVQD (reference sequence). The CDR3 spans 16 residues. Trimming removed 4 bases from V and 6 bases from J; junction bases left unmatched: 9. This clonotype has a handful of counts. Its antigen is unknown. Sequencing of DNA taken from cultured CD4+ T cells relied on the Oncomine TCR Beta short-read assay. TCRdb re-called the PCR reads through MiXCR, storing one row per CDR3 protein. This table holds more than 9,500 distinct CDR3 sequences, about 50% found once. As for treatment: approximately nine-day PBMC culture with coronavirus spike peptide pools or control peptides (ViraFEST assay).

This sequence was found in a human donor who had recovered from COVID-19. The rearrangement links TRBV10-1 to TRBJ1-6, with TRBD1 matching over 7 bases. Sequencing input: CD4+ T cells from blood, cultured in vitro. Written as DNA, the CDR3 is TGCGCCAGCAGTGCGCCCGACAGGGTGGCTAATTCACCCCTCCACTTT. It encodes CASSAPDRVANSPLHF.